This is a list of T cell receptor beta chains from one sample in a study of T cells in Graves' hyperthyroidism and ophthalmopathy. TCRdb used MiXCR to reprocess the multiplex PCR reads, holding one entry per CDR3 protein. Of about 380,000 distinct CDR3 sequences in the sample, roughly 12% are singletons; the top ten hold less than 25%. Specimen: blood. These receptors were taken from a man aged 30 to 45 with Graves' hyperthyroidism that later progressed to Graves' ophthalmopathy. CDR3s include the opening cysteine and the closing phenylalanine or tryptophan. D genes are given only for firm matches. Clone size is not always given. Where it is, it says once, few, many or a class for expanded clones.

j_gene: TRBJ1-6
d_gene: NA
v_gene: TRBV12-3/TRBV12-4
abundance: many
CDR3aa: CASSPGDGRNSPLHF
CDR3nt: TGTGCCAGCAGTCCGGGGGACGGGAGGAATTCACCCCTCCACTTT

j_gene: TRBJ1-2
d_gene: NA
v_gene: TRBV12-3/TRBV12-4
abundance: many
CDR3aa: CASSGWGGYTF
CDR3nt: TGTGCCAGCAGCGGATGGGGTGGCTACACCTTC

j_gene: TRBJ2-3
d_gene: NA
v_gene: TRBV2
abundance: NA
CDR3aa: CASSVPDTQYF
CDR3nt: TGTGCCAGCAGTGTCCCAGATACGCAGTATTTT

j_gene: TRBJ2-3
d_gene: NA
v_gene: TRBV30
abundance: many
CDR3aa: CAWETGADTQYF
CDR3nt: TGTGCCTGGGAGACCGGAGCAGATACGCAGTATTTT

j_gene: TRBJ2-7
d_gene: NA
v_gene: TRBV4-1
abundance: NA
CDR3aa: CASSSGPRYEQYF
CDR3nt: TGCGCCAGCAGTTCGGGACCCCGCTACGAGCAGTACTTC

j_gene: TRBJ2-3
d_gene: NA
v_gene: TRBV6-2/TRBV6-3
abundance: many
CDR3aa: CASSYQNTDTQYF
CDR3nt: TGTGCCAGCAGTTACCAAAACACAGATACGCAGTATTTT

j_gene: TRBJ2-7
d_gene: TRBD1
v_gene: TRBV20-1
abundance: NA
CDR3aa: CSGTGIRGAQVQYF
CDR3nt: TGCAGCGGGACAGGGATCCGGGGGGCCCAGGTGCAGTACTTC

j_gene: TRBJ1-4
d_gene: TRBD1
v_gene: TRBV20-1
abundance: NA
CDR3aa: CSATGQGSREKLFF
CDR3nt: TGCAGTGCTACCGGACAGGGTTCGAGAGAAAAACTGTTTTTT

j_gene: TRBJ2-1
d_gene: TRBD2
v_gene: TRBV30
abundance: NA
CDR3aa: CAWSVLSGGNNEQFF
CDR3nt: TGTGCCTGGAGTGTACTAAGCGGGGGAAACAATGAGCAGTTCTTC

j_gene: TRBJ2-1
d_gene: NA
v_gene: TRBV7-2
abundance: many
CDR3aa: CASSQQGRGYNEQFF
CDR3nt: TGTGCCAGCAGCCAACAGGGCAGGGGTTACAATGAGCAGTTCTTC

j_gene: TRBJ1-5
d_gene: TRBD1
v_gene: TRBV5-1
abundance: NA
CDR3aa: CASSVGTDNQPQHF
CDR3nt: TGCGCCAGCAGCGTCGGGACAGATAATCAGCCCCAGCATTTT

j_gene: TRBJ2-5
d_gene: NA
v_gene: TRBV19
abundance: few
CDR3aa: CASSFSGLSEETQYF
CDR3nt: TGTGCCAGTAGTTTTTCAGGACTAAGCGAAGAGACCCAGTACTTC

j_gene: TRBJ1-1
d_gene: NA
v_gene: TRBV11-3
abundance: many
CDR3aa: CASSPVRAGEAFF
CDR3nt: TGTGCCAGCAGCCCAGTCAGGGCAGGTGAAGCTTTCTTT

j_gene: TRBJ2-3
d_gene: NA
v_gene: TRBV7-3
abundance: many
CDR3aa: CASSTSGWSTDTQYF
CDR3nt: TGTGCCAGCAGCACTTCTGGGTGGAGCACAGATACGCAGTATTTT

j_gene: TRBJ2-2
d_gene: TRBD2
v_gene: TRBV12-3/TRBV12-4
abundance: few
CDR3aa: CATGKDGGGTGELFF
CDR3nt: TGTGCCACCGGGAAGGACGGGGGGGGTACCGGGGAGCTGTTTTTT

j_gene: TRBJ2-1
d_gene: NA
v_gene: TRBV7-8
abundance: NA
CDR3aa: CASSPRDIQGNEQFF
CDR3nt: TGTGCCAGCAGCCCCCGAGACATACAGGGCAATGAGCAGTTCTTC

j_gene: TRBJ2-3
d_gene: TRBD2
v_gene: TRBV25-1
abundance: NA
CDR3aa: CASSELAGGIADTQYF
CDR3nt: TGTGCCAGCAGTGAACTAGCCGGGGGGATCGCAGATACGCAGTATTTT

j_gene: TRBJ1-4
d_gene: NA
v_gene: TRBV4-1
abundance: NA
CDR3aa: CASSKREIEKLFF
CDR3nt: TGCGCCAGTTCCAAGCGAGAAATCGAAAAACTGTTTTTT

j_gene: TRBJ1-1
d_gene: TRBD1
v_gene: TRBV28
abundance: many
CDR3aa: CASSWTRGQNTEAFF
CDR3nt: TGTGCCAGCAGTTGGACCAGGGGGCAGAACACTGAAGCTTTCTTT

j_gene: TRBJ1-1
d_gene: TRBD1
v_gene: TRBV28
abundance: many
CDR3aa: CASRFPESQGASEAFF
CDR3nt: TGTGCCAGCAGGTTTCCTGAGTCACAGGGGGCGTCTGAAGCTTTCTTT

j_gene: TRBJ2-7
d_gene: TRBD1
v_gene: TRBV24-1
abundance: many
CDR3aa: CATSGPDRAKQYF
CDR3nt: TGTGCCACCAGTGGCCCGGACAGGGCGAAGCAGTACTTC

j_gene: TRBJ2-3
d_gene: NA
v_gene: TRBV18
abundance: many
CDR3aa: CASSTASLARADTQYF
CDR3nt: TGTGCCAGCTCAACGGCTTCCTTAGCGAGGGCAGATACGCAGTATTTT

j_gene: TRBJ2-7
d_gene: NA
v_gene: TRBV2
abundance: many
CDR3aa: CASRGVREQYF
CDR3nt: TGTGCCAGCAGGGGGGTTCGCGAGCAGTACTTC

j_gene: TRBJ2-1
d_gene: TRBD2
v_gene: TRBV5-1
abundance: few
CDR3aa: CASTKTSGGYNEQFF
CDR3nt: TGCGCCAGCACCAAAACTAGCGGGGGTTACAATGAGCAGTTCTTC

j_gene: TRBJ2-7
d_gene: TRBD1
v_gene: TRBV5-8
abundance: many
CDR3aa: CASSSTGTADSYEQYF
CDR3nt: TGTGCCAGCAGTTCAACCGGGACAGCGGACTCCTACGAGCAGTACTTC

j_gene: TRBJ2-1
d_gene: NA
v_gene: TRBV6-6
abundance: NA
CDR3aa: CASSYQSPRDVYNEQFF
CDR3nt: TGTGCCAGCAGTTACCAGAGTCCCCGAGATGTCTACAATGAGCAGTTCTTC

j_gene: TRBJ1-5
d_gene: TRBD1
v_gene: TRBV12-3/TRBV12-4
abundance: NA
CDR3aa: CASRPQGATNQPQHF
CDR3nt: TGTGCCAGCAGACCACAGGGGGCAACAAATCAGCCCCAGCATTTT

j_gene: TRBJ2-7
d_gene: TRBD2
v_gene: TRBV30
abundance: many
CDR3aa: CALEEAGASSYEQYF
CDR3nt: TGTGCACTGGAGGAAGCGGGGGCGAGCTCCTACGAGCAGTACTTC

j_gene: TRBJ1-6
d_gene: NA
v_gene: TRBV30
abundance: few
CDR3aa: CAWSVRQSSYNSPLHF
CDR3nt: TGTGCCTGGAGTGTTAGACAGAGCTCCTATAATTCACCCCTCCACTTT

j_gene: TRBJ1-3
d_gene: TRBD1
v_gene: TRBV12-3/TRBV12-4
abundance: many
CDR3aa: CASTPGTDIPSGNTIYF
CDR3nt: TGTGCCAGCACCCCCGGGACAGACATTCCCTCTGGAAACACCATATATTTT

j_gene: TRBJ1-1
d_gene: NA
v_gene: TRBV18
abundance: NA
CDR3aa: CASSLLRGTEGSGNTEAFF
CDR3nt: TGTGCCAGCTCCCTCTTAAGGGGGACGGAGGGAAGCGGGAACACTGAAGCTTTCTTT

j_gene: TRBJ2-1
d_gene: TRBD2
v_gene: TRBV12-3/TRBV12-4
abundance: many
CDR3aa: CASSWTSDNEQFF
CDR3nt: TGTGCCAGCAGTTGGACTAGTGACAATGAGCAGTTCTTC

j_gene: TRBJ2-5
d_gene: TRBD2
v_gene: TRBV28
abundance: many
CDR3aa: CASSLAGALETQYF
CDR3nt: TGTGCCAGCAGCCTAGCGGGGGCCCTTGAGACCCAGTACTTC

j_gene: TRBJ1-4
d_gene: NA
v_gene: TRBV19
abundance: few
CDR3aa: CASSTGFRLSTNEKLFF
CDR3nt: TGTGCCAGTAGTACCGGATTCCGCCTTTCAACTAATGAAAAACTGTTTTTT

j_gene: TRBJ2-3
d_gene: TRBD1
v_gene: TRBV12-3/TRBV12-4
abundance: few
CDR3aa: CASSPGGTQYF
CDR3nt: TGTGCCAGCAGTCCAGGGGGCACGCAGTATTTT

j_gene: TRBJ2-1
d_gene: TRBD2
v_gene: TRBV30
abundance: many
CDR3aa: CAWSNLAGFEQFF
CDR3nt: TGTGCCTGGAGTAACCTAGCGGGGTTTGAGCAGTTCTTC

j_gene: TRBJ1-5
d_gene: TRBD1
v_gene: TRBV27
abundance: many
CDR3aa: CASSLKGNRGLSNQPQHF
CDR3nt: TGTGCCAGCAGTTTAAAGGGGAACAGGGGTTTGAGCAATCAGCCCCAGCATTTT

j_gene: TRBJ1-6
d_gene: NA
v_gene: TRBV6-1
abundance: few
CDR3aa: CASSSRDRLFYNSPLHF
CDR3nt: TGTGCCAGCAGTAGCCGGGACCGCTTGTTCTATAATTCACCCCTCCACTTT

j_gene: TRBJ1-6
d_gene: NA
v_gene: TRBV6-1
abundance: many
CDR3aa: CASSPPQRGDSPLHF
CDR3nt: TGTGCCAGCAGTCCACCTCAGAGGGGGGATTCACCCCTCCACTTT

j_gene: TRBJ1-6
d_gene: NA
v_gene: TRBV10-3
abundance: many
CDR3aa: CAISELATNNSPLHF
CDR3nt: TGTGCCATCAGTGAGTTGGCCACCAATAACTCACCCCTCCACTTT

j_gene: TRBJ2-6
d_gene: NA
v_gene: TRBV28
abundance: NA
CDR3aa: CASSPPPPGANVLTF
CDR3nt: TGTGCCAGCAGTCCCCCCCCCCCTGGGGCCAACGTCCTGACTTTC